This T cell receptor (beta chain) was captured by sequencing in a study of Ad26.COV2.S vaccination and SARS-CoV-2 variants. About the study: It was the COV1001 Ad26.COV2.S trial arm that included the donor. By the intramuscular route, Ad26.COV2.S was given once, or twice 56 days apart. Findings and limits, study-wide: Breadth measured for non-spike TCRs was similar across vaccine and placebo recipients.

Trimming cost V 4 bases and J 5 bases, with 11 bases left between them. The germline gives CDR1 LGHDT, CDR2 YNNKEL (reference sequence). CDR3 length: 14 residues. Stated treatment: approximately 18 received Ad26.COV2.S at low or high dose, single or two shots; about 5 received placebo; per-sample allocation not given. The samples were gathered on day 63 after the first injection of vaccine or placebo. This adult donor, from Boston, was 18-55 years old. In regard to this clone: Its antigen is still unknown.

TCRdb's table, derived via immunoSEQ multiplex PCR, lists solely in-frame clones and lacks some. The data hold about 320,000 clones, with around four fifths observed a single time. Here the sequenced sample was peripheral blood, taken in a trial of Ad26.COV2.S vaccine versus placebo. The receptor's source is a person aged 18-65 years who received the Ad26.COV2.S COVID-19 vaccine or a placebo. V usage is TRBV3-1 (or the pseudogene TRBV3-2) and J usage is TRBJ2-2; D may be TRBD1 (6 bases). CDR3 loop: CASSPYRDTGELFF. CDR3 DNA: TGTGCCAGCAGCCCTTACAGGGATACCGGGGAGCTGTTTTTT.